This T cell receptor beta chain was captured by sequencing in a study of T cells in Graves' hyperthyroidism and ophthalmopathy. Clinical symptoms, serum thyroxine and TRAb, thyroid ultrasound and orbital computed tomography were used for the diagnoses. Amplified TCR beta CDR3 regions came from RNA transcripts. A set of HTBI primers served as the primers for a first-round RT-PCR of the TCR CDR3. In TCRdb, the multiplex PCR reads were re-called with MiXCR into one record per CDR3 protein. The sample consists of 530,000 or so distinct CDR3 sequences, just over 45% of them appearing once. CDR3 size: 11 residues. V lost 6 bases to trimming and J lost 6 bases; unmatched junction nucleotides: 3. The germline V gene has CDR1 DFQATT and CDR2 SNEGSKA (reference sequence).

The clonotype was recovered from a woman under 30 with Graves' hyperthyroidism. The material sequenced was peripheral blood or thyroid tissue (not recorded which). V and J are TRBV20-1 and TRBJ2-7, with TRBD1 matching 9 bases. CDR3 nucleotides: TGCAGTGCCTTGGACAGGGGCGAGCAGTACTTC. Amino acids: CSALDRGEQYF.